This T cell receptor beta chain was profiled in a study of blood T cells in healthy people across ages. For this clonotype: The germline gene is not matched at one end of the junction; a read error may be the cause.

Germline CDR1 and CDR2: MGHRA and YSYEKL. The CDR3 is made up of 17 amino acids. The authors ran a second PCR of roughly 6 to 12 cycles using a sample-barcoded 5' primer and a J-beta primer mix. TCRdb independently ran MiXCR on the 5' RACE reads; one entry per CDR3 protein. The table records about 800,000 distinct CDR3 sequences, nearly 60% of them present only once. The sample comprised blood. This receptor was taken from a man aged 25 to 45 in good health. This chain uses TRBV4-1 with TRBJ2-3; D may be TRBD1 (5 bases). Written as DNA, the CDR3 is TGCGCCAGCAGCCAAGATGGGCCTCAATGGGGCACAGATACGCGGTATTTT. Its protein product is CASSQDGPQWGTDTRYF.